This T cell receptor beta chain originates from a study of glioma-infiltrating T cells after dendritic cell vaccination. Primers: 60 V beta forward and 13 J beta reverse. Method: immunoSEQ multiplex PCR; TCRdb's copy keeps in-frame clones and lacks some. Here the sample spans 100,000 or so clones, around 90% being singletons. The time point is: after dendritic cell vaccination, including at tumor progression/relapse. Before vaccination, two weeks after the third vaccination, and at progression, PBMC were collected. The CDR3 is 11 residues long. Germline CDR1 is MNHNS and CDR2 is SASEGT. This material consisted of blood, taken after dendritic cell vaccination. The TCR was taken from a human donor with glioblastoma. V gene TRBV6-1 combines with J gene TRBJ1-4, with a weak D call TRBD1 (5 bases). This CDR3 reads CCSGILGKLFF. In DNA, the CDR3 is TGTTGCTCAGGGATTTTGGGAAAACTGTTTTTT.